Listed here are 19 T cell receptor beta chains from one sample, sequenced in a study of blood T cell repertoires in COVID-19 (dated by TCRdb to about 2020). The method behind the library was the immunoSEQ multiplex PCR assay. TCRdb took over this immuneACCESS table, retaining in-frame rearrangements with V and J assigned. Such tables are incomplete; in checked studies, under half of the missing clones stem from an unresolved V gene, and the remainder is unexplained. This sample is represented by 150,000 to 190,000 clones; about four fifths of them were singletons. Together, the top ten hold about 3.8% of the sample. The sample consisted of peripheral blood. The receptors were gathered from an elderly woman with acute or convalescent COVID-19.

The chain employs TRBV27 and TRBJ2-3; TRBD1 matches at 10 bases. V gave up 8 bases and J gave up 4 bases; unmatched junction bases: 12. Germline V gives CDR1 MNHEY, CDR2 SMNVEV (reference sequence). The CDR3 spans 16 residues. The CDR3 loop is CASSPSWTGGADTQYF. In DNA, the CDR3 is TGTGCCAGCTCCCCCAGCTGGACAGGGGGTGCAGATACGCAGTATTTT.

The CDR3 nucleotides are TGCAGCGCTGCCAATCAGGGCTATGAGCAGTTCTTC. Amino acid sequence: CSAANQGYEQFF. The chain joins TRBV29-1 to TRBJ2-1, with D perhaps TRBD1 (5 bases). This CDR3 is 12 amino acids long. Trimming left V 7 bases short and J 8 bases short, with 15 bases between. Germline V gene sequence: CDR1 SQVTM, CDR2 ANQGSEA.

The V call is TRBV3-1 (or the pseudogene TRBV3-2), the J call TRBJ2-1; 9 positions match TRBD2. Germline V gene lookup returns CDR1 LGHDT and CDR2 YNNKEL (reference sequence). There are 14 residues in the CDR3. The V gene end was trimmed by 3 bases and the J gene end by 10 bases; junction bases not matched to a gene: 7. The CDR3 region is CASSQAIAGDEQFF. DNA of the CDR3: TGTGCCAGCAGCCAGGCAATAGCGGGAGACGAGCAGTTCTTC.

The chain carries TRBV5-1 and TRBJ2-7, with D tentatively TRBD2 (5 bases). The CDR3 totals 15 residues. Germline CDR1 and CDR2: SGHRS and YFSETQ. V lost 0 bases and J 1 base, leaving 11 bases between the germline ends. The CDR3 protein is CASSLAASRSYEQYF. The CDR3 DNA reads TGCGCCAGCAGCTTGGCCGCTAGCCGTTCCTACGAGCAGTACTTC.

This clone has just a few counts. CDR3 in amino acids: CASTPTFF. The DNA of the CDR3 is TGTGCCAGCACCCCCACTTTCTTT. The chain links TRBV2 to TRBJ1-1, with unresolved D. Trimming took off 7 bases at V and 12 bases at J, with 6 bases between the two ends. CDR3 length: 8 residues. Germline V lookup: CDR1 SNHLY, CDR2 FYNNEI.

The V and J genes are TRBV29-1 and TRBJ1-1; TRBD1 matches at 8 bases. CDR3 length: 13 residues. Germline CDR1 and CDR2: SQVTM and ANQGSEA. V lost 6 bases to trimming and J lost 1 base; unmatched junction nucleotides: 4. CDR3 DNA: TGCAGCGTCGTCGGACAGGGGAACACTGAAGCTTTCTTT. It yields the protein CSVVGQGNTEAFF.

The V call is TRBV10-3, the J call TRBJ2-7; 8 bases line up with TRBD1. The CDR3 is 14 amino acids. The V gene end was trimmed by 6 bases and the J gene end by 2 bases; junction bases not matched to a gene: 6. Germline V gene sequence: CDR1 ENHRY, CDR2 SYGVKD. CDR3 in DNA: TGTGCCATCAGCCAGCAGGGGGCGCCCTACGAGCAGTACTTC. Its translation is CAISQQGAPYEQYF.

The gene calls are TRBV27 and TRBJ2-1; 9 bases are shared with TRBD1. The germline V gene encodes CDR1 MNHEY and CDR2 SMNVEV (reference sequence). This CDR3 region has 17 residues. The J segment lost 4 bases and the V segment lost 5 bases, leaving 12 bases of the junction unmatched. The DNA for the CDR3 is TGTGCCAGCAGTAAAGATACAGGGGGCTCTTATTACAATGAGCAGTTCTTC. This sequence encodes CASSKDTGGSYYNEQFF.

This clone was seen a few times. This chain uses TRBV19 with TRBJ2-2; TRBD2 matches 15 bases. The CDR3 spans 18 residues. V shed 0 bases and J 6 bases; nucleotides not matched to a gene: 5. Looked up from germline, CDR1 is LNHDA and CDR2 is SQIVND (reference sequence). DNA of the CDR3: TGTGCCAGTAGTATAGACGGACTAGCGGGAGGGCCCCCCGGGGAGCTGTTTTTT. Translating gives CASSIDGLAGGPPGELFF. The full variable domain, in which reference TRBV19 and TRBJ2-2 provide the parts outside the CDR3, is DGGITQSPKYLFRKEGQNVTLSCEQNLNHDAMYWYRQDPGQGLRLIYYSQIVNDFQKGDIAEGYSVSREKKESFPLTVTSAQKNPTAFYLCASSIDGLAGGPPGELFFGEGSRLTVL.

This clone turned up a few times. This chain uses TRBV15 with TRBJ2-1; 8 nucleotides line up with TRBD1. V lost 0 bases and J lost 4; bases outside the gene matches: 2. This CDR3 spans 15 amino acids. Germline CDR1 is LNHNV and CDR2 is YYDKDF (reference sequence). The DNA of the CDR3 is TGTGCCACCAGCAGAGATGGACAGGGATACAATGAGCAGTTCTTC. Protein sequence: CATSRDGQGYNEQFF.

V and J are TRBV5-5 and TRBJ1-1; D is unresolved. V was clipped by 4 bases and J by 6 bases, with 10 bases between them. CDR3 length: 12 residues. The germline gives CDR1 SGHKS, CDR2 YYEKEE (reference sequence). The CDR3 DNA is TGTGCCAGCAGCCAAAACAACGCTGAAGCTTTCTTT. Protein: CASSQNNAEAFF.

CDR3 protein: CASSLKSGRAPYEQYF. For the CDR3, the DNA is TGTGCCAGCAGCTTAAAAAGCGGGAGGGCGCCTTACGAGCAGTACTTC. The genes are TRBV14 and TRBJ2-7; 10 nucleotides agree with TRBD2. The CDR3 extends over 16 amino acids. J gave up 4 bases and V 5 bases, and 11 bases lay outside the gene matches. Germline CDR1 and CDR2: SGHDN and FVKESK.

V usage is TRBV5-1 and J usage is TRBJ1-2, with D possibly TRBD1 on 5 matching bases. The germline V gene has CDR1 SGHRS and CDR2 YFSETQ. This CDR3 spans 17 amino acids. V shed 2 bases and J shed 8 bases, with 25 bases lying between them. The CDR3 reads CASSLNARGRVEDGYTF. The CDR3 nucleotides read TGCGCCAGCAGCTTAAACGCGCGCGGCAGGGTAGAGGACGGCTACACCTTC.

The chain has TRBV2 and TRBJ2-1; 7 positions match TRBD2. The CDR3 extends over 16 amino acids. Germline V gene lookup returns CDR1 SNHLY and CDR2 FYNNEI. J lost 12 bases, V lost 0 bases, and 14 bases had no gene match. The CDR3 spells CASSEARLAETKSQFF. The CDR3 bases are TGTGCCAGCAGTGAAGCCCGACTAGCCGAGACAAAATCGCAGTTCTTC.

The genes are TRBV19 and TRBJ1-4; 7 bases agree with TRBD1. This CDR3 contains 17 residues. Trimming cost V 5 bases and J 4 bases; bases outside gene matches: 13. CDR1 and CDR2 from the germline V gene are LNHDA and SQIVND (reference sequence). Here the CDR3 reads CASSGQAHLGINEKLFF. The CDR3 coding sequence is TGTGCCAGTAGTGGACAGGCTCATCTTGGAATTAATGAAAAACTGTTTTTT.

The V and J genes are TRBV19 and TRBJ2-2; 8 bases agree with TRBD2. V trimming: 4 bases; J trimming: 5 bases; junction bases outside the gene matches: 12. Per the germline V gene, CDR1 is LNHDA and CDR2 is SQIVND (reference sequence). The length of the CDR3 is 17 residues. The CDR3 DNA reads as TGTGCCAGTAGTACCAGCGGGGGAACGCTGCGGACCGGGGAGCTGTTTTTT. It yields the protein CASSTSGGTLRTGELFF. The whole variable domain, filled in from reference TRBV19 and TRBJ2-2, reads DGGITQSPKYLFRKEGQNVTLSCEQNLNHDAMYWYRQDPGQGLRLIYYSQIVNDFQKGDIAEGYSVSREKKESFPLTVTSAQKNPTAFYLCASSTSGGTLRTGELFFGEGSRLTVL.

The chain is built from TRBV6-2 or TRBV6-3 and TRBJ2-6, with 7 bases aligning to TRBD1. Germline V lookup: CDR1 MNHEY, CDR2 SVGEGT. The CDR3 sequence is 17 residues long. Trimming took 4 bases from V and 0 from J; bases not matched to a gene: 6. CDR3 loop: CASSWDSFSSGANVLTF. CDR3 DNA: TGTGCCAGCAGTTGGGACAGTTTTAGCTCTGGGGCCAACGTCCTGACTTTC.

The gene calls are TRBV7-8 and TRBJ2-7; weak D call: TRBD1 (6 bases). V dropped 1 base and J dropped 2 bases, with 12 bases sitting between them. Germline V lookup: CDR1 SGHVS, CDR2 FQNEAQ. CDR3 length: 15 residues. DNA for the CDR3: TGTGCCAGCAGCTTAGGAATGACAGGAGCCTACGAGCAGTACTTC. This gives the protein CASSLGMTGAYEQYF.

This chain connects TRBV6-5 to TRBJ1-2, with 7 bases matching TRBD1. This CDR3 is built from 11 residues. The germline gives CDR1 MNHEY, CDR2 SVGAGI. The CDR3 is CAWGDSWGYTF. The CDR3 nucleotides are TGTGCGTGGGGGGACAGCTGGGGCTACACCTTC.